This is a list of T cell receptor beta chains from one sample in a study of cytomegalovirus exposure and HLA in healthy donors. Some clones are missing from TCRdb's copy, which holds only in-frame ones; the method was immunoSEQ multiplex PCR. The sample records roughly 70,000 clones, about 80% being singletons. Material: PBMCs. These receptors all stem from a man in his forties or fifties in good health and CMV-seronegative. Each CDR3 is given without its conserved first and last residue. The order of the fields is CDR3 protein, D gene, V gene, J gene. The D gene is left open where the match is weak.

CDR3 protein: ATSRDGGGRQETQY
D gene: TRBD2
V gene: TRBV15
J gene: TRBJ2-5

CDR3 protein: AWSIEVVYGTDTQY
D gene: .
V gene: TRBV30
J gene: TRBJ2-3

CDR3 protein: ASSLLRGTGELF
D gene: .
V gene: TRBV7-2
J gene: TRBJ2-2

CDR3 protein: ASSPLGASGGHEQF
D gene: TRBD2
V gene: TRBV5-1
J gene: TRBJ2-1

CDR3 protein: ASSYRQGLLGYT
D gene: TRBD1
V gene: TRBV2
J gene: TRBJ1-2

CDR3 protein: AWSLTAGANVLT
D gene: .
V gene: TRBV30
J gene: TRBJ2-6

CDR3 protein: ASSLDYFQETQY
D gene: .
V gene: TRBV5-4
J gene: TRBJ2-5

CDR3 protein: ASSPLGDRIRGEQY
D gene: .
V gene: TRBV11-1
J gene: TRBJ2-7

CDR3 protein: ASSYPGRAGEQY
D gene: TRBD2
V gene: TRBV6-5
J gene: TRBJ2-7

CDR3 protein: ASTPGSSYEQY
D gene: .
V gene: TRBV10-2
J gene: TRBJ2-7

CDR3 protein: ASSELLLGDVDTGELF
D gene: .
V gene: TRBV10-2
J gene: TRBJ2-2